This T cell receptor (beta chain) was captured in a study of cytomegalovirus exposure and HLA in healthy donors. Study-wide findings and caveats: When analyzed later, a missense DCLRE1C variant was found to be linked to TCR beta V- and J-gene trimming.

The PCR made use of 60 Vbeta and 13 Jbeta primers. TCRdb's table, derived via immunoSEQ multiplex PCR, lists solely in-frame clones and lacks some. The sample table sets out 90,000 to 150,000 clones. Concerning this clone itself: Antigen: not known. The junction and the germline gene differ at one end; a read error may be behind it.

CDR1 is LNHDA, CDR2 SQIVND, per germline (reference sequence). The CDR3 extends over 13 amino acids. This clonotype was obtained from a man between 18 and 29 years old in good health and CMV-seronegative. This chain joins TRBV19 and TRBJ2-2; no firm D call. The material sequenced was PBMCs. CDR3: CASSSILAGELFF. CDR3 coding DNA: TGTGCCAGCAGTAGTATATTAGCCGGGGAGCTGTTTTTT.